Shown below are 7 T cell receptor beta chains from a single sample sequenced in a study of blood T cell repertoires in COVID-19. The table came from immunoSEQ multiplex PCR; TCRdb's copy has only in-frame clones and leaves some out. The data show more than 200,000 clones, approximately 86% seen once. The sequenced sample consisted of peripheral blood. These receptors all stem from an older woman with COVID-19, enrolled during active disease.

This chain uses TRBV30 with TRBJ1-2; TRBD1 matches at 9 bases. The CDR3 runs to 14 residues. V shed 2 bases and J 7 bases; nucleotides not matched to a gene: 8. Per germline, CDR1 GTSNPN and CDR2 SVGIG (reference sequence). The CDR3 nucleotides are TGTGCCTGGAGTACACGGACAGGGGTAGGTGGCTACACCTTC. Translated, it gives CAWSTRTGVGGYTF. Variable domain in full (rest from reference TRBV30 and TRBJ1-2): SQTIHQWPATLVQPVGSPLSLECTVEGTSNPNLYWYRQAAGRGLQLLFYSVGIGQISSEVPQNLSASRPQDRQFILSSKKLLLSDSGFYLCAWSTRTGVGGYTFGSGTRLTVV.

The chain links TRBV28 to TRBJ1-3, with D possibly matching TRBD1 (5 bases). The CDR3 sequence is 13 residues long. The V gene's germline CDR1 is MDHEN and CDR2 SYDVKM. Trimming shortened V by 7 bases and J by 7 bases, and 14 bases separated the two germline ends. CDR3 DNA sequence: TGTGCCAGCACTATCAGTCGGGGGAACACCATATATTTT. The encoded protein is CASTISRGNTIYF.

This sequence joins TRBV4-1 and TRBJ2-1, with a tentative D call TRBD2 (6 bases). The CDR3 loop spans 16 amino acids. Germline V lookup: CDR1 MGHRA, CDR2 YSYEKL. The V end was cut by 1 base, the J end by 6 bases, with 16 bases between. The CDR3 spells CASSQAVARGLNEQFF. The CDR3 nucleotides are TGCGCCAGCAGCCAAGCGGTAGCGAGGGGACTCAATGAGCAGTTCTTC.

The chain combines TRBV6-6 with TRBJ1-1, with D possibly TRBD1 on 6 matching bases. Trimming removed 5 bases from V and 2 bases from J, with 12 bases in between. CDR3 size: 14 residues. Per the germline V gene, CDR1 is MNHNY and CDR2 is SVGAGI (reference sequence). The CDR3 sequence is CASSGTGPNTEAFF. The CDR3 nucleotides read TGTGCCAGCAGTGGAACAGGGCCTAACACTGAAGCTTTCTTT.

V is TRBV30 and J is TRBJ1-5; D not certain. The CDR3 has 13 amino acids. The ends were cut back, 1 base at V and 5 bases at J, with 9 bases in the middle. Germline assignment: CDR1 GTSNPN and CDR2 SVGIG (reference sequence). The CDR3 loop reads CAWSDGGYQPQHF. DNA for the CDR3: TGTGCCTGGAGTGACGGAGGGTATCAGCCCCAGCATTTT.

The V gene is TRBV28, the J gene TRBJ1-1; D is unresolved. V lost 4 bases and J 4 bases, leaving 19 bases between the germline ends. The CDR3 extends over 16 amino acids. Per germline, CDR1 MDHEN and CDR2 SYDVKM. The CDR3 DNA reads as TGTGCCAGCAGTTACGCTTGGGCAGGAATCCCCACTGAAGCTTTCTTT. It specifies CASSYAWAGIPTEAFF.

Here the CDR3 DNA reads TGTGCCAGTAGTGGTCCTGGAAGCGGAACCACAGATACGCAGTATTTT. Translating gives CASSGPGSGTTDTQYF. The V gene is TRBV19, the J gene TRBJ2-3; a weak D match, TRBD2 (5 bases). This CDR3 comprises 16 residues. Germline CDR1 is LNHDA and CDR2 is SQIVND (reference sequence). V was clipped by 5 bases and J by 2 bases, with 17 bases between them. Variable domain in full (rest from reference TRBV19 and TRBJ2-3): DGGITQSPKYLFRKEGQNVTLSCEQNLNHDAMYWYRQDPGQGLRLIYYSQIVNDFQKGDIAEGYSVSREKKESFPLTVTSAQKNPTAFYLCASSGPGSGTTDTQYFGPGTRLTVL.